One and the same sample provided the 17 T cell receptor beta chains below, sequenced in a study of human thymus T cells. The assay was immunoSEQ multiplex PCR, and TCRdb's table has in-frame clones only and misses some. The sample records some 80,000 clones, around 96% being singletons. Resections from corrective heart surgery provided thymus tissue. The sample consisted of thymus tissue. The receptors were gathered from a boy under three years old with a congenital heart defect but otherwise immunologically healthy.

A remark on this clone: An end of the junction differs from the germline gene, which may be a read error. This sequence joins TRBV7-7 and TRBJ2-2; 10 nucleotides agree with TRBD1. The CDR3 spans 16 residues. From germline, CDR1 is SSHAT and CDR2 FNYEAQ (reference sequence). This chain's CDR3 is CASSSRDRGDTGELFF. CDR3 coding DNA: TGTGCTAGCAGCTCCCGGGACAGGGGAGACACCGGGGAGCTGTTTTTT.

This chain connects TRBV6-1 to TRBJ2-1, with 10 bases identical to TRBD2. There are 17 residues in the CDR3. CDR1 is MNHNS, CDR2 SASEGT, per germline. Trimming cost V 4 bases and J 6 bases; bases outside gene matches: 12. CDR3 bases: TGTGCCAGCAGTGGCGACGAACTAGCGGGATCGAGCAATGAGCAGTTCTTC. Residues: CASSGDELAGSSNEQFF.

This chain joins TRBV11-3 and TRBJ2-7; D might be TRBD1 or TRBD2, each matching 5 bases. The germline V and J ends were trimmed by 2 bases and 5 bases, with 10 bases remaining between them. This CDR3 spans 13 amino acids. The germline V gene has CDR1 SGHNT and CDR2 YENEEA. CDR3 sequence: CASSLPRGNEQYF. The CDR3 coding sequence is TGTGCCAGCAGCTTACCACGGGGCAACGAGCAGTACTTC.

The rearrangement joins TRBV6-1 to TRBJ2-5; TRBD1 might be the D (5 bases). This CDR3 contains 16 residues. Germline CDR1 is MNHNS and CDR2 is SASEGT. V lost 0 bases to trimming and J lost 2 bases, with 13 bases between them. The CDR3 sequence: CASSEAKGQSQETQYF. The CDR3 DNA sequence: TGTGCCAGCAGTGAAGCCAAGGGGCAGAGTCAAGAGACCCAGTACTTC.

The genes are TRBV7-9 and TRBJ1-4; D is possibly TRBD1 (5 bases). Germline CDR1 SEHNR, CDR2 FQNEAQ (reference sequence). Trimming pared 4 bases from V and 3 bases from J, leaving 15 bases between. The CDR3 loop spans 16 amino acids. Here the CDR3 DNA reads TGTGCCAGCAGCTGGGGTCGCGACAGACCTAATGAAAAACTGTTTTTT. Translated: CASSWGRDRPNEKLFF.

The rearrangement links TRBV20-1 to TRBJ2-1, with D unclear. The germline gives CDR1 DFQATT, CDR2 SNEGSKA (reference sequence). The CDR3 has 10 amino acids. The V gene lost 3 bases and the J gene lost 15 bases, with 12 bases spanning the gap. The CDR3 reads CSASKSVRFF. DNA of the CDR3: TGCAGTGCTAGCAAAAGCGTGCGGTTCTTC.

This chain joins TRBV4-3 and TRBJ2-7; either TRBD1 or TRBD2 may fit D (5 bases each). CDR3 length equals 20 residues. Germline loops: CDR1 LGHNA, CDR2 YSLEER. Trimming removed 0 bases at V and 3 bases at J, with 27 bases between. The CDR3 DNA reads TGCGCCAGCAGCCAAGATTACCCTAACCATCAGTTGGGGACCTTCTACGAGCAGTACTTC. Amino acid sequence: CASSQDYPNHQLGTFYEQYF.

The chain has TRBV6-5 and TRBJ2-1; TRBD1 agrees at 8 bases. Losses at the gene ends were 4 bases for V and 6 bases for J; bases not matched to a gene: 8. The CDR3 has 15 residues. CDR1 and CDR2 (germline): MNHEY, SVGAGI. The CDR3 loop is CASSLGQVPSNEQFF. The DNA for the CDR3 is TGTGCCAGCAGTTTGGGACAGGTCCCCTCCAATGAGCAGTTCTTC.

The CDR3 region is CASSLVAVNSGNTIYF. CDR3 bases: TGTGCCAGCAGCTTAGTGGCGGTGAACTCTGGAAACACCATATATTTT. V gene TRBV7-9 combines with J gene TRBJ1-3; D gene ambiguous. Germline loops: CDR1 SEHNR, CDR2 FQNEAQ (reference sequence). V lost 1 base and J lost 0, with 10 bases in between. This CDR3 contains 16 residues.

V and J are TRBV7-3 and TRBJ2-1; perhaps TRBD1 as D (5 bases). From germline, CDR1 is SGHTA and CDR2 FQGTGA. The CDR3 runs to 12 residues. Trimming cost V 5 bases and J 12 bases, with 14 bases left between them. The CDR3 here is CASSTRTFPQFF. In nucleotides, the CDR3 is TGTGCCAGCAGCACTCGGACATTCCCGCAGTTCTTC.

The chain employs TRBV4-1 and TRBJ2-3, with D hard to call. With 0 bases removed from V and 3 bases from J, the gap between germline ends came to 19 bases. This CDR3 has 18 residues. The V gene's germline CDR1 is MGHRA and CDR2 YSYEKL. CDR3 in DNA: TGCGCCAGCAGCCAAGATCCACGGTCCTACCCTGGGACAGATACGCAGTATTTT. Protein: CASSQDPRSYPGTDTQYF.

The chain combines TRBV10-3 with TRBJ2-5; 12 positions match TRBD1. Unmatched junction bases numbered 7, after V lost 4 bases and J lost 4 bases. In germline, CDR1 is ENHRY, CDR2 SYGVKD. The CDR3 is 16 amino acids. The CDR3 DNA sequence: TGTGCCATCAGTGGTCCGGGACAGGGGGCTAGAGAGACCCAGTACTTC. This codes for CAISGPGQGARETQYF.

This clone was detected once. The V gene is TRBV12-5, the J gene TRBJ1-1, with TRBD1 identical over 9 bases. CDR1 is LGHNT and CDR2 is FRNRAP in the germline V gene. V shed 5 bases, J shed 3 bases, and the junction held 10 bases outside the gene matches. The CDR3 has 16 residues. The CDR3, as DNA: TGTGCTAGTGGTCCCGGGGGGACAGGGAACTACACTGAAGCTTTCTTT. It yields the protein CASGPGGTGNYTEAFF.

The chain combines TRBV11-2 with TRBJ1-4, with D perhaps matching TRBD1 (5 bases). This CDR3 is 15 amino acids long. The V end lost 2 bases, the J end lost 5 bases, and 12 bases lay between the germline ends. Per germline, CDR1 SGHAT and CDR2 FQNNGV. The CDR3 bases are TGTGCCAGCAGCTTAAAAGGACACGAGAATGAAAAACTGTTTTTT. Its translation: CASSLKGHENEKLFF.

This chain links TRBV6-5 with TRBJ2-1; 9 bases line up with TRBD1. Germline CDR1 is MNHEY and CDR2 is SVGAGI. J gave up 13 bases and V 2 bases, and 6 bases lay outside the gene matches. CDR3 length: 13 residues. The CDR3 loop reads CASSYKDRGLQFF. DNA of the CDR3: TGTGCCAGCAGTTACAAGGACAGGGGTCTTCAGTTCTTC.

The CDR3 sequence: CASSPTGAGGEETQYF. The CDR3 DNA reads as TGTGCCAGCAGCCCCACGGGAGCGGGGGGGGAAGAGACCCAGTACTTC. The chain couples TRBV7-3 to TRBJ2-5, with 10 positions matching TRBD2. V shed 5 bases, J shed 3 bases, and the junction held 9 bases outside the gene matches. Germline assignment: CDR1 SGHTA and CDR2 FQGTGA. The CDR3 is 16 residues long.

CDR3 nucleotide sequence: TGTGCCAGCAGTTTCTCAGGGGGCCTGAACACTGAAGCTTTCTTT. Amino acid sequence: CASSFSGGLNTEAFF. This chain joins TRBV27 and TRBJ1-1; the match to TRBD1 covers 8 bases. Germline lookup yields CDR1 MNHEY and CDR2 SMNVEV (reference sequence). The J segment lost 0 bases and the V segment lost 3 bases, leaving 3 bases of the junction unmatched. This CDR3 contains 15 residues.